The 21 T cell receptor beta chains in this list originate from one sample, sequenced in a study of T cell responses to AZD1222 COVID-19 vaccine. Only in-frame clones appear in the TCRdb table, and some are missing; sequencing was by immunoSEQ multiplex PCR. The sample records about 75,000 clones, about 87% being singletons. Sequenced here: peripheral blood, sampled 28 days after the second dose of the MenACWY control vaccine. Every receptor here comes from an adult who received the MenACWY meningococcal vaccine as a control.

This chain joins TRBV7-6 and TRBJ2-3; 12 nucleotides match TRBD2. The V gene end was trimmed by 5 bases and the J gene end by 1 base; junction bases not matched to a gene: 13. The CDR3 has 19 residues. Germline loops: CDR1 SGHVS, CDR2 FNYEAQ. For the CDR3, the DNA is TGTGCCAGCAGCGCCCAGATTCCTAGCGGGGGGGCAGGCACAGATACGCAGTATTTT. Translating gives CASSAQIPSGGAGTDTQYF.

The chain combines TRBV6-6 with TRBJ1-6; D remains unclear. The CDR3 spans 13 residues. Per the germline V gene, CDR1 is MNHNY and CDR2 is SVGAGI (reference sequence). Deletions cut 2 bases from V and 14 bases from J, with 13 bases between. The CDR3 nucleotides are TGTGCCAGCAGTTACCCCGAGGGTCCTACCCTCCACTTT. Protein: CASSYPEGPTLHF.

The chain employs TRBV7-2 and TRBJ2-1; D unresolved. The CDR3 runs to 13 residues. In germline, CDR1 is SGHTA, CDR2 FQGNSA. V lost 5 bases to trimming and J lost 15 bases, with 20 bases between them. The CDR3 sequence: CASSGNLGSASFF. CDR3 DNA: TGTGCCAGCAGCGGCAATCTAGGGTCCGCGTCGTTCTTC. The variable domain in full, with the rest retrieved from reference TRBV7-2 and TRBJ2-1, is GAGVSQSPSNKVTEKGKDVELRCDPISGHTALYWYRQSLGQGLEFLIYFQGNSAPDKSGLPSDRFSAERTGGSVSTLTIQRTQQEDSAVYLCASSGNLGSASFFGPGTRLTVL.

The genes are TRBV18 and TRBJ1-1; D perhaps matches TRBD1 (6 bases). Germline V lookup: CDR1 KGHSH, CDR2 LQKENI. The germline V and J ends were trimmed by 6 bases and 7 bases, with 21 bases remaining between them. This CDR3 comprises 15 residues. The CDR3 DNA sequence: TGTGCCAGCTCGGCGGGCTCGGGACAAAATAGTGAAGCTTTCTTT. Amino acid sequence: CASSAGSGQNSEAFF.

This clone showed up just a few times. The chain couples TRBV9 to TRBJ1-6; D is unresolved. V lost 0 bases, J lost 7 bases, and 8 bases lay in between. This CDR3 region has 14 residues. Germline CDR1 and CDR2: SGDLS and YYNGEE. CDR3 residues: CASSVDASNSPLHF. In DNA, the CDR3 is TGTGCCAGCAGCGTAGATGCTAGCAATTCACCCCTCCACTTT.

The rearrangement uses TRBV15 and TRBJ2-1, with unresolved D. Trimming cost V 0 bases and J 15 bases, with 15 bases left between them. The CDR3 extends over 13 amino acids. Looked up from germline, CDR1 is LNHNV and CDR2 is YYDKDF (reference sequence). CDR3 in DNA: TGTGCCACCAGCAGAGACACCCACACCTCTGGGTTCTTC. This gives the protein CATSRDTHTSGFF.

The genes are TRBV5-5 and TRBJ2-2, with D possibly being TRBD1 (6 bases). The ends were cut back, 2 bases at V and 4 bases at J, with 6 bases in the middle. The CDR3 is made up of 13 amino acids. Germline V gives CDR1 SGHKS, CDR2 YYEKEE (reference sequence). Here the CDR3 DNA reads TGTGCCAGCAGCTTCAGGGGCACCGGGGAGCTGTTTTTT. Residues: CASSFRGTGELFF.

V usage is TRBV9 and J usage is TRBJ1-1; 9 nucleotides line up with TRBD1. With 0 bases clipped from V and 4 bases from J, the junction kept 4 bases outside the gene matches. CDR1 is SGDLS and CDR2 is YYNGEE in the germline V gene. The CDR3 sequence is 15 residues long. CDR3 bases: TGTGCCAGCAGCGTAGAGGACAGGGGAGGCACTGAAGCTTTCTTT. Translated, it gives CASSVEDRGGTEAFF.

This chain connects TRBV2 to TRBJ1-1; no clear D gene. V gave up 8 bases and J gave up 4 bases, with 14 bases separating them. The CDR3 sequence is 13 residues long. Germline CDR1 and CDR2: SNHLY and FYNNEI. The CDR3 DNA is TGTGCCAGCGTTGCCTTAGGAGGCACTGAAGCTTTCTTT. Translating it yields CASVALGGTEAFF.

The rearrangement links TRBV7-6 to TRBJ2-2; 10 nucleotides line up with TRBD2. The germline V gene encodes CDR1 SGHVS and CDR2 FNYEAQ. The CDR3 sequence is 16 residues long. The V and J ends lost 4 bases and 0 bases, in that order; junction bases with no gene match: 2. The CDR3 bases are TGTGCCAGCAGCTCAACTAGCGGGGCGAACACCGGGGAGCTGTTTTTT. Its protein product is CASSSTSGANTGELFF.

The gene calls are TRBV7-2 and TRBJ1-4; no clear D gene. CDR1 SGHTA and CDR2 FQGNSA come from the germline V gene. V was clipped by 0 bases and J by 8 bases, with 19 bases between them. CDR3 length equals 17 residues. The CDR3 here is CASSLALGRIPGEKLFF. The CDR3 coding sequence is TGTGCCAGCAGCTTAGCCCTCGGGCGAATACCCGGGGAAAAACTGTTTTTT.

J is TRBJ2-2 and V is TRBV6-5; TRBD2 agrees at 7 bases. CDR3 length: 15 residues. After removal of 2 bases from V and 0 bases from J, the junction contained 0 bases not matched to a gene. Germline CDR1 is MNHEY and CDR2 is SVGAGI. The CDR3 nucleotides read TGTGCCAGCAGTTACGGACTAGCGAACACCGGGGAGCTGTTTTTT. It is translated as CASSYGLANTGELFF.

This chain joins TRBV4-1 and TRBJ1-5; D unclear. V was cut by 0 bases and J by 7 bases, with 7 bases left in between. CDR1 and CDR2 from the germline V gene are MGHRA and YSYEKL. The CDR3 consists of 13 residues. The CDR3 DNA reads TGCGCCAGCAGCCAAGAGTCCCGGCAGCCCCAGCATTTT. This codes for CASSQESRQPQHF.

The chain employs TRBV2 and TRBJ2-1, with 12 bases identical to TRBD1. Germline V gene lookup returns CDR1 SNHLY and CDR2 FYNNEI. V shed 1 base and J 6 bases; nucleotides not matched to a gene: 1. CDR3 size: 15 residues. In nucleotides, the CDR3 is TGTGCCAGCAGTGAAGGGGGACAGGGGGCCAATGAGCAGTTCTTC. It encodes CASSEGGQGANEQFF.

This clone has a single count. The chain is built from TRBV27 and TRBJ1-2; the D gene is possibly TRBD1 (5 bases). Between the trimmed V and J ends, which lost 5 bases and 7 bases, there was a span of 17 bases. The CDR3 is 14 residues long. Germline loops: CDR1 MNHEY, CDR2 SMNVEV (reference sequence). The CDR3, as DNA: TGTGCCAGCAGTAACCTCGGCAGGGTGGGTGGCTACACCTTC. It codes for CASSNLGRVGGYTF.

The chain joins TRBV7-9 to TRBJ1-4; TRBD1 aligns across 8 bases. The CDR3 contains 15 residues. Germline trimming cut 1 base from V and 8 bases from J; bases unmatched to any gene: 6. Looked up from germline, CDR1 is SEHNR and CDR2 is FQNEAQ (reference sequence). The CDR3 loop reads CASSLGAGGAEKLFF. The CDR3 DNA is TGTGCCAGCAGCTTAGGGGCAGGGGGCGCGGAAAAACTGTTTTTT.

The rearrangement joins TRBV13 to TRBJ2-7; 8 positions match TRBD2. CDR3 length equals 14 residues. The ends lost 0 bases at V and 3 bases at J; junction bases unmatched: 1. Germline V CDR1 and CDR2: PRHDT, FYEKMQ (reference sequence). The CDR3 DNA reads as TGTGCCAGCAGCTTAGGAGCGGGGGACTACGAGCAGTACTTC. It translates to CASSLGAGDYEQYF.

This sequence joins TRBV25-1 and TRBJ1-2; 7 nucleotides agree with TRBD1. Germline V gives CDR1 MGHDK, CDR2 SYGVNS. The V and J ends lost 8 bases and 5 bases, in that order; junction bases with no gene match: 8. CDR3 length: 13 amino acids. CDR3 sequence (DNA): TGTGCCAGCGGAGGGGACAGTCATTATGGCTACACCTTC. This codes for CASGGDSHYGYTF.

V usage is TRBV3-1 (or the pseudogene TRBV3-2) and J usage is TRBJ1-1, with D perhaps TRBD1 (5 bases). V gave up 4 bases and J gave up 4 bases, with 19 bases separating them. This CDR3 spans 16 amino acids. From germline, CDR1 is LGHDT and CDR2 YNNKEL (reference sequence). CDR3 DNA: TGTGCCAGCAGCCCGGGACTGATGGGTGTAGGCACTGAAGCTTTCTTT. Translated: CASSPGLMGVGTEAFF.

The V call is TRBV30, the J call TRBJ2-1; TRBD1 or TRBD2 may be the D gene (5 bases each). This CDR3 has 14 amino acids. The ends were cut back, 1 base at V and 5 bases at J, with 12 bases in the middle. Per germline, CDR1 GTSNPN and CDR2 SVGIG (reference sequence). The CDR3 coding sequence is TGTGCCTGGAGTGGGGGCGGGTACAACAATGAGCAGTTCTTC. Its protein product is CAWSGGGYNNEQFF.

This chain connects TRBV7-9 to TRBJ2-1, with 9 positions matching TRBD2. There are 18 residues in the CDR3. V dropped 1 base and J dropped 3; count of bases not matched to a gene: 10. CDR1 and CDR2 from the germline V gene are SEHNR and FQNEAQ (reference sequence). CDR3 DNA sequence: TGTGCCAGCAGCTTAGGCTTCGGGGGTAGCGGGGGCTACAATGAGCAGTTCTTC. Residues: CASSLGFGGSGGYNEQFF. Filled out from reference TRBV7-9 and TRBJ2-1, the complete variable domain reads DTGVSQNPRHKITKRGQNVTFRCDPISEHNRLYWYRQTLGQGPEFLTYFQNEAQLEKSRLLSDRFSAERPKGSFSTLEIQRTEQGDSAMYLCASSLGFGGSGGYNEQFFGPGTRLTVL.